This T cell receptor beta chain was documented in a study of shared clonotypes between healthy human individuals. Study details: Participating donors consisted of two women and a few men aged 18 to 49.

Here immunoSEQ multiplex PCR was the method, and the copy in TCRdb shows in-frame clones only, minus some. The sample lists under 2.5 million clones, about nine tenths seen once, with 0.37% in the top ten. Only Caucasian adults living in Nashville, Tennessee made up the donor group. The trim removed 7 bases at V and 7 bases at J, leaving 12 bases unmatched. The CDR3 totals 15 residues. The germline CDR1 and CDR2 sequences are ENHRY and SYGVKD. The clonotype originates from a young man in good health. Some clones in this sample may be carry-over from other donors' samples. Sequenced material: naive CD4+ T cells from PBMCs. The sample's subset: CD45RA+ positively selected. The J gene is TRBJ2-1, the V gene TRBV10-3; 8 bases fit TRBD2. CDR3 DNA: TGTGCCATCAACCCGGGACTAGGCTCAGATAATGAGCAGTTCTTC. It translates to CAINPGLGSDNEQFF.